The 26 T cell receptor beta chains below were found in one sample sequenced in a study of tumor-infiltrating lymphocytes in primary liver carcinoma (dated by TCRdb to 2016 to 2017). Total RNA and DNA were co-extracted without cell sorting from roughly 20-30 mg of bulk tissue using the AllPrep DNA/RNA mini kit. Sequenced using an Illumina HiSeq 2500. TCRbeta-specific cDNA was reverse-transcribed from about 0.45 ug total RNA using a constant-region primer and ProtoScript II reverse transcriptase. Three nested multiplex PCR rounds, following a slightly modified ARM-PCR procedure, were used to build the TCRbeta libraries. Each of the first two PCR rounds ran for approximately 10 cycles using multiplex TRBV1-TRBV30 forward primers together with a Cbeta reverse primer. The public reads were quality trimmed at Q25 with fastp and then assembled into clones with MiXCR by TCRdb, keeping productive beta chains. Rows are combined by CDR3 protein, so each entry shows the most common genes and DNA. This sample is represented by roughly 80,000 distinct CDR3 sequences; 70% to 80% of them were singletons. Of the sample, approximately 14% is held by the ten largest clones.

The specimen sequenced was liver tumor tissue from sampling region 4. The sample's cell subset or site, from its label and the paper: tumor region T4, right-lateral pole. These receptors came from a woman aged 55-70 years with primary liver carcinoma and hepatitis B virus infection.

Of note for this clonotype: Relative to the germline gene, one junction end is altered; a read error may explain this. The CDR3 sequence is CACRRRGVKEHYF. CDR3 DNA sequence: TGTGCCTGTAGGCGGCGGGGAGTCAAAGAGCACTACTTC. The chain carries TRBV30 and TRBJ2-7; D might be TRBD2 (6 bases). Per germline, CDR1 GTSNPN and CDR2 SVGIG (reference sequence). This CDR3 is built from 13 residues.

V usage is TRBV28 and J usage is TRBJ2-7; D is ambiguous. Trimming cost V 8 bases and J 1 base, with 9 bases left between them. Germline V CDR1 and CDR2: MDHEN, SYDVKM. This CDR3 comprises 12 residues. The CDR3 reads CASLGSSYEQYV. CDR3 sequence (DNA): TGTGCCAGCCTAGGCAGTTCCTACGAGCAGTACGTC.

Comments on this clonotype: The CDR3 carries no conserved terminal phenylalanine or tryptophan, so it likely arises from a read error. The rearrangement joins TRBV11-2 to TRBJ2-7; weak D call: TRBD1 (6 bases). The CDR3 length is 15 residues. Germline CDR1 reads SGHAT; CDR2 reads FQNNGV. As DNA, the CDR3 is TGTGCCAGCGGCTTAGACACCTCGAGGGGGAATGAGCAGTACTCC. It codes for CASGLDTSRGNEQYS.

A remark on this clonotype: Given the absence of the conserved phenylalanine or tryptophan at the CDR3 end, a read error is likely. This chain uses TRBV6-4 with TRBJ2-1, with 7 bases aligning to TRBD2. From germline, CDR1 is MRHNA and CDR2 SNTAGT. The CDR3 has 14 residues. Losses at the gene ends were 2 bases for V and 9 bases for J; bases not matched to a gene: 7. The CDR3 DNA follows: TGTGCCAGCAGTGACGGAGCGGGGATGGGTGAGCAGTTCTCC. Translating gives CASSDGAGMGEQFS.

As to this clonotype: One junction end does not reproduce the germline sequence, and a read error may be involved. This chain joins TRBV10-1 and TRBJ2-5; the D is unclear. In germline, CDR1 is WNHNN, CDR2 SYGVQD (reference sequence). The CDR3 covers 13 residues. CDR3 coding DNA: TGCGCCAGCAGTCCCGACCGATCGGAGACCCAGTGCTTC. This encodes CASSPDRSETQCF.

Points on this clonotype: Since no conserved phenylalanine or tryptophan closes the CDR3, a read error is the likely cause. The V and J genes are TRBV11-2 and TRBJ2-2, with 9 bases identical to TRBD2. V was pared by 5 bases and J by 5 bases, with 18 bases of the junction left unmatched. The CDR3 has 19 residues. Germline assignment: CDR1 SGHAT and CDR2 FQNNGV. CDR3 amino acids: CASSPDLGTSMMGTGELFS. As DNA, the CDR3 is TGTGCCAGCAGCCCCGACCTCGGGACTAGCATGATGGGGACCGGGGAGCTGTTTTCT.

This chain links TRBV5-1 with TRBJ2-1, with D uncertain. Germline-derived CDR1 and CDR2 are SGHRS and YFSETQ. Trimming pared 5 bases from V and 4 bases from J, leaving 16 bases between. There are 15 residues in the CDR3. The CDR3 DNA reads TGCGCCAGCAGACCCTGGGGTAATCTTTACAATGAGCAGTTCTTC. Translation gives CASRPWGNLYNEQFF.

Comment on this clonotype: The DNA is left out, because the CDR3 cannot be placed on it with certainty; the CDR3 is given as TCRdb lists it. The CDR3 reads CASTPWGGGAYNKQSF. The chain is built from TRBV28 and TRBJ2-1; no check of the table's D call, TRBD2, against the DNA was made. Inclusive of both ends, the CDR3 amounts to 16 amino acids. Looked up from germline, CDR1 is MDHEN and CDR2 is SYDVKM.

The chain links TRBV6-1 to TRBJ2-7; D remains unclear. V lost 3 bases, J lost 3 bases, and 18 bases lay in between. The CDR3 totals 16 residues. Germline-derived CDR1 and CDR2 are MNHNS and SASEGT. CDR3 DNA sequence: TGTGCCAGCAGTGAGGCTAGTATCTCCCCCATCTACGAGCAGTACTTC. Amino acids: CASSEASISPIYEQYF.

As concerns this clonotype: Relative to the germline gene, one junction end is altered; a read error may explain this. CDR3 region: CAGSQDGPGTRNTEAFF. CDR3 nucleotides: TGCGCCGGCAGCCAAGATGGGCCGGGGACACGGAACACTGAAGCTTTCTTT. This chain uses TRBV4-1 with TRBJ1-1; maybe TRBD1 (6 bases). From germline, CDR1 is MGHRA and CDR2 YSYEKL. The CDR3 spans 17 residues.

This sequence joins TRBV7-8 and TRBJ2-1; D not resolved. This CDR3 is 13 amino acids long. V was clipped by 11 bases and J by 5 bases, with 16 bases between them. Germline V lookup: CDR1 SGHVS, CDR2 FQNEAQ. The CDR3 DNA reads TGTGCCGGTAGCTTGGGCCATAACAATGAGCAGTTCTTC. Residues: CAGSLGHNNEQFF.

As concerns this clonotype: An end of the junction does not agree with germline; a read error may underlie this. The chain is built from TRBV11-1 and TRBJ2-3, with 9 bases that match TRBD2. Germline lookup yields CDR1 SGHAT and CDR2 FQDESV (reference sequence). CDR3 length: 19 residues. CDR3 region: CASSLRVPNSGRATDTQYF. As DNA, the CDR3 is TGTGCCAGCAGTTTAAGGGTCCCTAATAGCGGGAGAGCGACAGATACGCAATATTTT. Filled out from reference TRBV11-1 and TRBJ2-3, the complete variable domain reads EAEVAQSPRYKITEKSQAVAFWCDPISGHATLYWYRQILGQGPELLVQFQDESVVDDSQLPKDRFSAERLKGVDSTLKIQPAELGDSAMYLCASSLRVPNSGRATDTQYFGPGTRLTVL.

Of note for this clonotype: An end of the junction differs from the germline gene, which may be a read error. The chain carries TRBV11-1 and TRBJ2-7, with 7 bases matching TRBD2. CDR1 and CDR2 from the germline V gene are SGHAT and FQDESV (reference sequence). This CDR3 contains 15 residues. The CDR3 DNA sequence: TGTGTCAGCAGCTGGAGCGGGACGAGGACCTACGGGCAGTACTTC. Protein sequence: CVSSWSGTRTYGQYF.

The chain recombines TRBV20-1 with TRBJ2-7, with 9 bases fitting TRBD2. Germline assignment: CDR1 DFQATT and CDR2 SNEGSKA (reference sequence). The junction had 8 bases not matched to a gene; V was cut back by 4 bases and J by 4 bases. This CDR3 region has 14 residues. The CDR3 is CSAITASGAYEQYF. The CDR3 nucleotides are TGCAGTGCTATAACGGCTAGCGGGGCGTACGAGCAGTACTTC.

As to this clonotype: A clone one base away is much larger, so this may be a read error. The chain has TRBV7-8 and TRBJ1-1; the match to TRBD1 covers 10 bases. This CDR3 spans 16 amino acids. Germline V gene sequence: CDR1 SGHVS, CDR2 FQNEAQ. The CDR3: CVSSPWDRGLNTEAFF. CDR3 coding DNA: TGTGTCAGCAGCCCATGGGACAGGGGACTGAACACTGAAGCTTTCTTT.

At least ten counts were recorded for this clonotype. The chain carries TRBV30 and TRBJ2-4; 10 bases are shared with TRBD1. J was trimmed by 5 bases and V by 2 bases; bases with no gene match: 12. CDR3 length equals 17 residues. Germline V CDR1 and CDR2: GTSNPN, SVGIG (reference sequence). This CDR3 is CAWSPTPPDRGENIQYF. CDR3 DNA sequence: TGTGCCTGGAGTCCTACACCCCCGGACAGGGGGGAAAACATTCAGTACTTC.

V and J are TRBV6-6 and TRBJ1-6; 7 nucleotides align to TRBD1. Germline V gene sequence: CDR1 MNHNY, CDR2 SVGAGI (reference sequence). This CDR3 comprises 15 residues. Written as DNA, the CDR3 is TGTGACATCAGTTACCAAACAGGGGAGCATTCACCCCTCCACTTT. It encodes CDISYQTGEHSPLHF.

Details on this clonotype: The junction differs from germline at one of its ends, possibly a read error. V and J are TRBV6-1 and TRBJ2-7, with D perhaps being TRBD1 or TRBD2 (5 bases each). The CDR3 has 15 amino acids. The germline V gene encodes CDR1 MNHNS and CDR2 SASEGT. CDR3 protein: CASNERVERGYEQYF. Here the CDR3 DNA reads TGTGCCAGCAATGAAAGGGTGGAGAGGGGCTACGAGCAGTACTTC.

Comment on this clonotype: A read error is possible here, since a much larger clone lies one base away. The rearrangement joins TRBV7-9 to TRBJ2-2; 7 positions match TRBD1. This CDR3 contains 15 residues. In germline, CDR1 is SEHNR, CDR2 FQNEAQ (reference sequence). V dropped 5 bases and J dropped 9; count of bases not matched to a gene: 12. In DNA, the CDR3 is TGTGCCAGCAGCCCCTGGATAGGGGGCAGGAGGGAGCTGTTTTTT. It codes for CASSPWIGGRRELFF.

A word on this clonotype: A read error may account for a junction end that differs from germline. The rearrangement joins TRBV12-3 or TRBV12-4 to TRBJ2-3; no firm D call. CDR3 length: 14 amino acids. The CDR3 DNA reads TGTACCAGCAGTTTGGGCGGCATAGAATCTACGCAGTATTTT. This codes for CTSSLGGIESTQYF.

This chain joins TRBV11-3 and TRBJ1-2; D is uncertain. The CDR3 is 14 residues long. Per germline, CDR1 SGHNT and CDR2 YENEEA. The CDR3 DNA reads as TGTGTAAGTAGCTTAGCGACGGTTCTTGATGGCTACACCTTC. Residues: CVSSLATVLDGYTF. The complete variable domain, with remaining parts taken from reference TRBV11-3 and TRBJ1-2, reads EAGVVQSPRYKIIEKKQPVAFWCNPISGHNTLYWYLQNLGQGPELLIRYENEEAVDDSQLPKDRFSAERLKGVDSTLKIQPAELGDSAVYLCVSSLATVLDGYTFGSGTRLTVV.

With regard to this clonotype: This may come from a read error, since a much larger clone is one base off. This CDR3 is missing its conserved last phenylalanine or tryptophan, likely due to a read error. The chain uses TRBV29-1 and TRBJ2-1, with D maybe TRBD2 (6 bases). V was cut by 7 bases and J by 5 bases, with 21 bases left in between. The length of the CDR3 is 15 residues. CDR1 SQVTM and CDR2 ANQGSEA come from the germline V gene. CDR3 sequence (DNA): TGCAGCGCCCCCTCCCGCGGGGTGGCGGACAATGAGCAGTTCTCC. This sequence encodes CSAPSRGVADNEQFS.

This clonotype was observed a single time. Its ends do not fully match the called genes, so a read error is possible. The chain is built from TRBV11-2 and TRBJ2-1; D may be TRBD2 (6 bases). CDR3 length: 14 residues. Germline V gene data show CDR1 as SGHAT and CDR2 as FQNNGV. CDR3 in DNA: TGTGCCAGCAGCTTACTGGCGGACTACGATGAGCAGTCCTTC. Its translation: CASSLLADYDEQSF.

About this clonotype itself: This sequence may be a read error, since a much larger clone differs from it by one base. The chain carries TRBV5-1 and TRBJ2-1; D may be TRBD2 (5 bases). Germline V CDR1 and CDR2: SGHRS, YFSETQ. There are 14 residues in the CDR3. V lost 0 bases, J lost 8 bases, and 12 bases lay in between. CDR3 residues: CASSLVLGSDEQFF. CDR3 bases: TGCGCCAGCAGCTTGGTCCTGGGGAGCGATGAGCAGTTCTTC.

With respect to this clonotype: A much more abundant neighbour one base away suggests this may be a read error. This sequence joins TRBV30 and TRBJ2-3, with 8 bases that match TRBD2. Losses at the gene ends were 0 bases for V and 8 bases for J; bases not matched to a gene: 7. Germline CDR1 and CDR2: GTSNPN and SVGIG (reference sequence). This CDR3 is built from 14 residues. CDR3 nucleotides: TGTGCCTGGAGTGTAGGACTAGCCGCAGTTACGCAGTATTTT. As protein: CAWSVGLAAVTQYF.

About this clonotype itself: One end of the junction fails to match germline, which may point to a read error. The chain employs TRBV6-5 and TRBJ1-2, with TRBD1 matching 7 bases. CDR1 and CDR2 from the germline V gene are MNHEY and SVGAGI. The CDR3 has 14 residues. CDR3 nucleotides: TGTGCCAGTATGACCGGGACAGCGCCTTATGGCTACGCCTTC. It translates to CASMTGTAPYGYAF.